This T cell receptor (beta chain) was obtained from a study of post-analysis software for immune sequencing data. Study-level results: Patients carried several TRBV segments more frequently than controls did, and TRBV5-6, TRBV5-1 and TRBV20-1 were among them. Same-batch preparations were strongly co-clustered by F measure.

Germline loops: CDR1 SEHNR, CDR2 FQNEAQ (reference sequence). V lost 5 bases, J lost 8 bases, and 15 bases lay in between. This CDR3 has 14 residues. Unique molecular identifiers were present in the TCR beta cDNA libraries. There were about 0.95 to 11 million T cells, and 450,000 to 550,000 cDNA molecules came from them. MiXCR, run by TCRdb on the PCR reads, gives a single entry per CDR3 protein. Of about 460,000 distinct CDR3 sequences listed, over 35% are singletons. A remark on this clonotype: The antigen is unknown.

Sample: blood. The chain joins TRBV7-9 to TRBJ1-4; no reliable D call. This receptor was obtained from a girl aged 5-17 years with multiple sclerosis. The CDR3 sequence is CASSLRQAGEKLFF. DNA for the CDR3: TGTGCCAGCAGCCTTAGACAAGCGGGCGAAAAACTGTTTTTT.